The T cell receptor beta chain described here comes from a study of blood T cells in healthy people across ages. The study's findings and limits: No conclusive comparison of naive versus antigen-experienced cells was possible with unsorted PBMCs. Across samples, TCR beta diversity tracked strongly with naive T cell percentage. The study found more naive CD4+ cells and higher diversity in long-lived than aged donors.

A note on this clonotype: Antigen unknown.

Combining a sample-barcoded 5' primer with a J-beta primer mix, a second PCR ran for roughly 6 to 11 cycles. TCRdb called the 5' RACE reads again in MiXCR, with one record for every CDR3 protein. Of 870,000 or so distinct CDR3 sequences detected, 29% appear once; the ten largest clones hold 17%. Trimming shortened V by 1 base and J by 9 bases, and 10 bases separated the two germline ends. Looked up from germline, CDR1 is SEHNR and CDR2 is FQNEAQ (reference sequence). The CDR3 extends over 14 amino acids. V is TRBV7-9 and J is TRBJ1-6; D remains ambiguous. The sequenced sample was blood. This clonotype originated in an elderly woman in good health. CDR3 amino acids: CASSLEQEISPLHF. As DNA, the CDR3 is TGTGCCAGCAGCTTAGAGCAGGAAATTTCACCCCTCCACTTT.